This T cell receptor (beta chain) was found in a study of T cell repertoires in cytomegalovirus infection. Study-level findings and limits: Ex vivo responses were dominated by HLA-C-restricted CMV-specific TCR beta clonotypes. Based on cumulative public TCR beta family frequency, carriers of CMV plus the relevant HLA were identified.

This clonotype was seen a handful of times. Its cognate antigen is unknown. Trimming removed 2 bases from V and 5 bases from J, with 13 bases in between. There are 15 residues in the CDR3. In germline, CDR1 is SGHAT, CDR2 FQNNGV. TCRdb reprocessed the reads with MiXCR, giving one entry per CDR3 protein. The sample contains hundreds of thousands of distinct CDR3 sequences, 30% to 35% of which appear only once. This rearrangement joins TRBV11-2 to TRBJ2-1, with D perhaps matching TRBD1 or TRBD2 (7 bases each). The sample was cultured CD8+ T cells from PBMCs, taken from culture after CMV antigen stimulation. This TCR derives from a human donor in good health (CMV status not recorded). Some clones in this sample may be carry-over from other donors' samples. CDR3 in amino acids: CASSLPQGGNNEQFF. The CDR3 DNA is TGTGCCAGCAGCTTACCGCAGGGGGGGAACAATGAGCAGTTCTTC.